This record concerns one T cell receptor (beta chain) sequence. The target antigen is unknown. The repertoire was sequenced with immunoSEQ multiplex PCR; TCRdb's copy has only in-frame clones and lacks some. The sample records over 110,000 clones, approximately 94% being singletons. Germline trimming cut 7 bases from V and 7 bases from J; bases unmatched to any gene: 3. Germline assignment: CDR1 SGDLS and CDR2 YYNGEE. The CDR3 has 12 residues. The data derive from a study of T cell responses to AZD1222 COVID-19 vaccine. Turning to the study itself: Combined were second doses at about 4 or about 12 weeks. Study observations and caveats: Baseline testing showed seropositivity in only a handful of AZD1222 recipients. Scientists sampled the repertoires only once the peak T cell response had passed. Donors, mostly white British, included more females; clonal diversity was possibly underestimated.

V gene TRBV9 combines with J gene TRBJ1-2; 11 bases map to TRBD1. The clonotype originates from an adult in good health. Source: peripheral blood, taken on day 0 of AZD1222 vaccination. This CDR3 is CASGGTGGGYTF. The CDR3 DNA reads TGTGCCAGCGGGGGGACAGGGGGTGGCTACACCTTC.